This T cell receptor (beta chain) was captured by sequencing in a study of vaccination and CD4 T cells after COVID-19. TCRdb reprocessed the PCR reads with MiXCR, giving one entry per CDR3 protein. The sample holds just over 35,000 distinct CDR3 sequences, more than 30% seen once. Looked up from germline, CDR1 is SQVTM and CDR2 is ANQGSEA. V was trimmed by 7 bases and J by 4 bases, leaving 13 bases between them. The CDR3 length is 12 residues. Time point noted: late sampling 161 to 241 days after vaccination in a few convalescent patients. The material was CD4+ T cells from blood, obtained about 7 months after SARS-CoV-2 vaccination. This clonotype was sampled from a human donor who had recovered from COVID-19. The chain has TRBV29-1 and TRBJ2-5; D is tentatively TRBD1 or TRBD2 (7 bases each). DNA of the CDR3: TGCAGCGGAACAGGGGAGGGAGAGACCCAGTACTTC. Amino acid sequence: CSGTGEGETQYF.